The T cell receptor beta chain under discussion was sequenced for a study of blood T cell repertoires in COVID-19. In the study overall: The study drew acute and convalescent COVID-19 samples from the United States, Italy and Spain.

In the authors' methods: Estimation of nucleated cell counts was performed using reference gene primer amplification. Assay: immunoSEQ multiplex PCR; the TCRdb copy retains only in-frame clones and omits some. The V and J calls and clone size were taken over from that table, and D and trimming were inferred from the DNA. Of about 130,000 clones detected, approximately 82% appear once; the ten largest clones hold about 11%. The clonotype was recovered from a man in his 60s with acute or convalescent COVID-19. The source material was peripheral blood.

CDR3 sequence (DNA): TGTGCCACCAGCAGAGATCGGGACAGGGGATACGGCTATGGCTACACCTTC. This codes for CATSRDRDRGYGYGYTF. The chain couples TRBV15 to TRBJ1-2; 10 nucleotides align to TRBD1. J was trimmed by 4 bases and V by 0 bases; bases with no gene match: 8. Germline V gives CDR1 LNHNV, CDR2 YYDKDF (reference sequence). CDR3 length: 17 amino acids.